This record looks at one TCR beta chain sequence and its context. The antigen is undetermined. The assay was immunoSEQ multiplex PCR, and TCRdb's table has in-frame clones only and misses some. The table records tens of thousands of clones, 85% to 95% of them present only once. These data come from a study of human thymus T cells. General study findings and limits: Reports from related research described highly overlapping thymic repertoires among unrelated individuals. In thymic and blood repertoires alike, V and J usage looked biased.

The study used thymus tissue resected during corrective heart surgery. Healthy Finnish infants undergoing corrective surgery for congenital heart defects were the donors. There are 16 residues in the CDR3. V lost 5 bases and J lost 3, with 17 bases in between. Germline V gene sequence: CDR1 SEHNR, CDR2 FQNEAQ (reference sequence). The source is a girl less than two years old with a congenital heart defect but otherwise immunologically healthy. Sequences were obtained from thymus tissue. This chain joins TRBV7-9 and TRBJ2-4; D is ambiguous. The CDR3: CASSPNPGSYKNIQYF. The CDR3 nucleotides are TGTGCCAGCAGCCCAAATCCCGGAAGCTACAAAAACATTCAGTACTTC.